These T cell receptor beta chains were read from a single sample in a study of Graves' ophthalmopathy and Graves' hyperthyroidism. A single record per CDR3 protein comes from TCRdb applying MiXCR to the multiplex PCR reads. The top ten clones hold around an eighth of a sample with 300,000 to 350,000 distinct CDR3 sequences, roughly a sixth of them seen once. Material: peripheral blood. The receptors were sampled from an adult man with Graves' ophthalmopathy. Each CDR3 is given with its conserved first and last residue. Each record gives: clone size, D gene, V gene, J gene, CDR3 DNA, CDR3 protein. The D gene is left open where the match is weak. The size field is filled for only some rows; it gives once, few, many or a size class.

many	NA	TRBV6-1	TRBJ1-5	TGTGCCAGCACCGCTTTCCCTGGCGGCGGTCAGCTCCAGCATTTT	CASTAFPGGGQLQHF
many	TRBD1	TRBV7-9	TRBJ1-1	TGTGCCAGCAGCTTCGGGACAGGCGATCGGACTGAAGCTTTCTTT	CASSFGTGDRTEAFF
many	TRBD1	TRBV15	TRBJ2-7	TGTGCCACCAGCAGAGATGGGACAGGGGGGTGGGAGCAGTACTTC	CATSRDGTGGWEQYF
many	TRBD1	TRBV12-3/TRBV12-4	TRBJ1-2	TGTGCCACCTTAGACAGGGGAAAGTATGGCTACACCTTC	CATLDRGKYGYTF
many	NA	TRBV7-8	TRBJ1-5	TGTGCCAGCAGCCTCAGCCGGGAGGCCCAGCCCCAGCATTTT	CASSLSREAQPQHF
NA	TRBD1	TRBV6-1	TRBJ2-2	TGTGCCAGCAGTCAGAACAGGGGGCAGGGCACCGGGGAGCTGTTTTTT	CASSQNRGQGTGELFF
many	NA	TRBV6-1	TRBJ2-7	TGTGCCATTACCAGGAGCTACGAGCAGTACTTC	CAITRSYEQYF
many	NA	TRBV4-1	TRBJ1-2	TGCGCCAGCAGCCAAGTACAGGGAGGCATCTATGGCTACACCTTC	CASSQVQGGIYGYTF
many	NA	TRBV7-8	TRBJ2-7	TGTGCCAGCAGCTTAGAACGGCGAGAGCAGTACTTC	CASSLERREQYF
NA	NA	TRBV6-1	TRBJ1-2	TGTGCCAGCAGTGAAGCGTTCACCTATGGCTACACCTTC	CASSEAFTYGYTF
many	NA	TRBV7-2	TRBJ2-5	TGTGCCAGCAGCCGACAGGTGCAAGAGACCCAGTACTTC	CASSRQVQETQYF
many	NA	TRBV15	TRBJ2-5	TGTGCCACCAGCAGAGGAGGTGGCTATTCGGGGGAGACCCAGTACTTC	CATSRGGGYSGETQYF
once	NA	TRBV6-2/TRBV6-3	TRBJ1-2	TGTGCCAGCAAGGAGTTCTATGGCTACACCTTC	CASKEFYGYTF
many	NA	TRBV10-3	TRBJ1-2	TGTGCCATCAGCCAACAGGGAAGCTATGGCTACACCTTC	CAISQQGSYGYTF
many	NA	TRBV7-3	TRBJ2-7	TGTGCCAGCAGCTTAACGGTGGGCCACGAGCAGTACTTC	CASSLTVGHEQYF
many	TRBD2	TRBV30	TRBJ2-7	TGTGCCTGGAGTGTACTAGCGAGACTAGAGAGCGAGCAGTACTTC	CAWSVLARLESEQYF
many	NA	TRBV5-1	TRBJ2-7	TGCGCCAGCAAAGCGGAATACGAGCAGTACTTC	CASKAEYEQYF